This T cell receptor (beta chain) originates from a study of blood T cell repertoires in COVID-19. The wider study: Researchers got acute and convalescent COVID-19 samples from the United States, Italy and Spain. T cells, B-cell-depleted T cells, or PBMCs provided the cDNA or gDNA that served as material.

Germline V gene sequence: CDR1 SGHRS, CDR2 YFSETQ. V lost 2 bases to trimming and J lost 6 bases, with 14 bases between them. The length of the CDR3 is 15 residues. Per the authors' pipeline: Reference gene primers were amplified, and this amplification served to estimate nucleated cell counts. This table comes from immunoSEQ multiplex PCR, and its TCRdb copy is limited to in-frame clones, with some not included. V and J calls and clone size are as listed in that table; D and trimming were resolved from the DNA. Of roughly 39,000 clones in the sample, around 85% were seen once. This TCR was sampled from a human donor in a cohort sampled during active COVID-19. The sample comprised peripheral blood. J is TRBJ1-4 and V is TRBV5-1; perhaps TRBD1 as D (6 bases). This CDR3 reads CASSLGGGRYEKLFF. The CDR3 coding sequence is TGCGCCAGCAGCTTAGGCGGGGGCCGCTATGAAAAACTGTTTTTT.